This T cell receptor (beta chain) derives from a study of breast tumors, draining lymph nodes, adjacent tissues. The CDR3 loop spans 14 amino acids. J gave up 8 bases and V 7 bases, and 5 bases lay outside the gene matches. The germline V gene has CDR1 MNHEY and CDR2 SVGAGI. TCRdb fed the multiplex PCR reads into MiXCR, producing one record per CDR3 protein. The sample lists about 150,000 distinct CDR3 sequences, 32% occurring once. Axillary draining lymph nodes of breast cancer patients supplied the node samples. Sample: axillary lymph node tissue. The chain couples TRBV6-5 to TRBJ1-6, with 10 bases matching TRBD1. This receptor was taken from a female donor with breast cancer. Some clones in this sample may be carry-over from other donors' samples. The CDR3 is CASKYGTGDSPLHF. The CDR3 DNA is TGTGCCAGCAAGTACGGGACAGGGGATTCACCCCTCCACTTT.